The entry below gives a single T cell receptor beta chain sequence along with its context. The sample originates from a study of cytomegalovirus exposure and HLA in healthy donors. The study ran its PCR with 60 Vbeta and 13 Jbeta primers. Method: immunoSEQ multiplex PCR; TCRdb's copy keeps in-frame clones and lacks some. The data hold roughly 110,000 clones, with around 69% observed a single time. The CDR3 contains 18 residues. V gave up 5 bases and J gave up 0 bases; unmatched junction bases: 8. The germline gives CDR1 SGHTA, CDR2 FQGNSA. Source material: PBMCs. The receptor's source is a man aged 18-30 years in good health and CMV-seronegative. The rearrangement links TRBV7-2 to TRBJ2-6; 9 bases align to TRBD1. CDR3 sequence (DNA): TGTGCCAGCAGCGGCCGGGACAGGGACTTCTCTGGGGCCAACGTCCTGACTTTC. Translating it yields CASSGRDRDFSGANVLTF.